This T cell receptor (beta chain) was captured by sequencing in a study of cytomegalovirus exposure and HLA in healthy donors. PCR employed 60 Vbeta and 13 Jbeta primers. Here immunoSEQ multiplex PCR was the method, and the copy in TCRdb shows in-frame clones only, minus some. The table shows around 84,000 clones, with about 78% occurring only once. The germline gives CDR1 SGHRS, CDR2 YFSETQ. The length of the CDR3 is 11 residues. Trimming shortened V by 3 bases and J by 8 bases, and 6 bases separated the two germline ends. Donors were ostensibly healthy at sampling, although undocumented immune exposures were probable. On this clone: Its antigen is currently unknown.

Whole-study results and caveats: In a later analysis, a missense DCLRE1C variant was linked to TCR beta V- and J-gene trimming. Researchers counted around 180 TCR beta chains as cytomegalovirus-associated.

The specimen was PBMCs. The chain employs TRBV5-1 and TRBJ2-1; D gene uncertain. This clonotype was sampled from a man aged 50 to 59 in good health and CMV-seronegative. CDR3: CASSSGDEQFF. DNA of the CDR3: TGCGCCAGCAGCTCGGGTGATGAGCAGTTCTTC.